This passage covers 27 T cell receptor beta chains from one sample sequenced in a study of memory CD4+ T cells and cytomegalovirus serostatus. Sequencing used immunoSEQ multiplex PCR; TCRdb keeps in-frame clones, though not all of them. The sample holds under 55,000 clones, around 82% seen once. The sort gate was single viable CD3+CD4+CD8-CD45RO+ cells for memory CD4+ T cells. Sequenced: memory CD4+ T cells from blood. Receptor source: an adult in good health and CMV-seropositive.

The chain links TRBV28 to TRBJ1-2, with D possibly matching TRBD1 (5 bases). The CDR3 extends over 15 amino acids. Germline lookup yields CDR1 MDHEN and CDR2 SYDVKM. Between the trimmed V and J ends, which lost 7 bases and 4 bases, there was a span of 19 bases. The CDR3 DNA sequence: TGTGCCAGCACGGAGACAAGACAGACAGCCTATGGCTACACCTTC. Protein product: CASTETRQTAYGYTF.

The V gene is TRBV28, the J gene TRBJ2-1, with 11 nucleotides matching TRBD2. V dropped 4 bases and J dropped 6; count of bases not matched to a gene: 17. The CDR3 runs to 19 residues. The germline CDR1 and CDR2 sequences are MDHEN and SYDVKM. The CDR3 DNA sequence: TGTGCCAGCAGTTCTCCCCTCCCCGGGGCTAGCGGGGGGATCAATGAGCAGTTCTTC. Translated: CASSSPLPGASGGINEQFF.

CDR3 bases: TGTGCCAGCAGTGCGGGAGGGTCCCATAGCAATCAGCCCCAGCATTTT. Translated, it gives CASSAGGSHSNQPQHF. This chain joins TRBV6-1 and TRBJ1-5, with D hard to call. The length of the CDR3 is 16 residues. Per germline, CDR1 MNHNS and CDR2 SASEGT. V was pared by 4 bases and J by 0 bases, with 13 bases between.

This rearrangement joins TRBV5-1 to TRBJ2-5; 10 bases align to TRBD1. The V and J ends lost 5 bases and 7 bases, in that order; junction bases with no gene match: 8. Germline V gene sequence: CDR1 SGHRS, CDR2 YFSETQ. The CDR3 is 14 residues long. CDR3 amino acids: CASRIDRGQGTQYF. CDR3 in DNA: TGCGCCAGCAGGATAGACAGGGGGCAGGGGACCCAGTACTTC.

This chain uses TRBV7-2 with TRBJ1-2, with D hard to call. V was shortened by 3 bases and J by 7 bases, with 9 bases between the two germline ends. Germline V gives CDR1 SGHTA, CDR2 FQGNSA. CDR3 length: 12 residues. The DNA of the CDR3 is TGTGCCAGCAGCTTCCCCGGGGTTGGCTACACCTTC. Translating it yields CASSFPGVGYTF.

This clone was detected only once. The rearrangement links TRBV7-2 to TRBJ2-1, with a possible D match to TRBD1 (5 bases). This CDR3 is 12 amino acids long. Trimming took off 5 bases at V and 7 bases at J, with 9 bases between the two ends. From germline, CDR1 is SGHTA and CDR2 FQGNSA. The CDR3 protein is CASSARTNEQFF. DNA for the CDR3: TGTGCCAGCAGCGCCCGGACAAATGAGCAGTTCTTC. The full variable domain, in which reference TRBV7-2 and TRBJ2-1 provide the parts outside the CDR3, is GAGVSQSPSNKVTEKGKDVELRCDPISGHTALYWYRQSLGQGLEFLIYFQGNSAPDKSGLPSDRFSAERTGGSVSTLTIQRTQQEDSAVYLCASSARTNEQFFGPGTRLTVL.

This clone showed up just a few times. V gene TRBV7-6 combines with J gene TRBJ2-1; D unresolved. Germline V gene sequence: CDR1 SGHVS, CDR2 FNYEAQ. The CDR3 extends over 13 amino acids. Trimming took off 5 bases at V and 10 bases at J, with 15 bases between the two ends. The DNA for the CDR3 is TGTGCCAGCAGCCCGCGCGCGGCCGGGGAGCAGTTCTTC. Translation gives CASSPRAAGEQFF.

This clone was seen a single time. The genes are TRBV19 and TRBJ1-3, with D maybe TRBD1 (6 bases). The CDR3 has 13 amino acids. V was clipped by 7 bases and J by 4 bases, with 11 bases between them. CDR1 LNHDA and CDR2 SQIVND come from the germline V gene (reference sequence). The CDR3 loop reads CASNRQEGNTIYF. DNA of the CDR3: TGTGCCAGTAACAGACAGGAGGGAAACACCATATATTTT.

The chain recombines TRBV14 with TRBJ2-1; D unclear. Germline CDR1 SGHDN, CDR2 FVKESK. The CDR3 is made up of 14 amino acids. Trimming took off 4 bases at V and 0 bases at J, with 7 bases between the two ends. In nucleotides, the CDR3 is TGTGCCAGCAGCCTTGGTTCCTCCTACAATGAGCAGTTCTTC. Protein sequence: CASSLGSSYNEQFF.

The J gene is TRBJ2-2, the V gene TRBV21-1. TRBV21-1 is termed a pseudogene. The CDR3 covers 16 residues. The chain's CDR3 is CASSTTWVSGTGELFF. The CDR3 DNA is TGTGCCAGCAGCACCACGTGGGTGAGTGGAACCGGGGAGCTGTTTTTT.

The V gene is TRBV29-1, the J gene TRBJ2-3; perhaps D is TRBD1 or TRBD2 (5 bases each). Germline loops: CDR1 SQVTM, CDR2 ANQGSEA. CDR3 size: 12 residues. V dropped 4 bases and J dropped 6 bases, with 11 bases sitting between them. CDR3 DNA: TGCAGCGTTGTAGGATGGGGGGATACGCAGTATTTT. This encodes CSVVGWGDTQYF.

The J gene is TRBJ1-1, the V gene TRBV30, with D possibly TRBD1 on 6 matching bases. Trimming shortened V by 2 bases and J by 4 bases, and 11 bases separated the two germline ends. The CDR3 spans 13 residues. The germline V gene encodes CDR1 GTSNPN and CDR2 SVGIG (reference sequence). The chain's CDR3 is CAWSQGSGTEAFF. The CDR3 DNA reads as TGTGCCTGGAGTCAGGGGAGTGGCACTGAAGCTTTCTTT.

This sequence joins TRBV7-6 and TRBJ1-1; D is unresolved. CDR3 length equals 13 residues. The germline V gene has CDR1 SGHVS and CDR2 FNYEAQ. Between the trimmed V and J ends, which lost 0 bases and 8 bases, there was a span of 10 bases. CDR3 in amino acids: CASSLAGVGEAFF. Written as DNA, the CDR3 is TGTGCCAGCAGCTTAGCTGGGGTGGGGGAAGCTTTCTTT.

This chain uses TRBV6-5 with TRBJ1-5; perhaps TRBD1 as D (5 bases). V shed 6 bases and J shed 2 bases, with 14 bases lying between them. CDR1 is MNHEY, CDR2 SVGAGI, per germline. The CDR3 is 15 residues long. For the CDR3, the DNA is TGTGCCAGCAGCGTCCAGGGATATGGCAATCAGCCCCAGCATTTT. It encodes CASSVQGYGNQPQHF.

The chain combines TRBV10-3 with TRBJ1-5; TRBD1 aligns across 7 bases. CDR1 ENHRY and CDR2 SYGVKD come from the germline V gene. V shed 6 bases, J shed 7 bases, and the junction held 6 bases outside the gene matches. This CDR3 is 13 amino acids long. CDR3 amino acids: CAIRGAGGQPQHF. DNA for the CDR3: TGTGCCATCAGGGGTGCAGGGGGGCAGCCCCAGCATTTT.

The chain couples TRBV19 to TRBJ1-2; tentative D call: TRBD1 (5 bases). V gave up 8 bases and J gave up 7 bases, with 11 bases separating them. CDR3 length: 11 residues. Germline values: CDR1 LNHDA, CDR2 SQIVND (reference sequence). The CDR3 loop is CASQARGGYTF. In DNA, the CDR3 is TGTGCCAGTCAGGCGAGGGGTGGCTACACCTTC.

This chain joins TRBV9 and TRBJ2-3; 8 bases are shared with TRBD2. Germline V gives CDR1 SGDLS, CDR2 YYNGEE. V was clipped by 2 bases and J by 0 bases; unmatched bases: 8. The CDR3 is 17 residues long. The CDR3 sequence: CASSVHHSGVSTDTQYF. In nucleotides, the CDR3 is TGTGCCAGCAGCGTCCACCATAGCGGGGTCAGCACAGATACGCAGTATTTT.

The chain employs TRBV7-9 and TRBJ1-5; 9 nucleotides agree with TRBD1. V lost 5 bases to trimming and J lost 1 base; unmatched junction nucleotides: 12. The CDR3 sequence is 18 residues long. In germline, CDR1 is SEHNR, CDR2 FQNEAQ (reference sequence). This CDR3 is CASSRTSYRGLSNQPQHF. The DNA of the CDR3 is TGTGCCAGCAGCCGAACCTCGTACAGGGGGCTGAGCAATCAGCCCCAGCATTTT.

This clone turned up a few times. V gene TRBV6-6 combines with J gene TRBJ2-7; weak D call: TRBD2 (5 bases). Trimming pared 6 bases from V and 2 bases from J, leaving 11 bases between. The CDR3 consists of 13 residues. CDR1 is MNHNY and CDR2 is SVGAGI in the germline V gene (reference sequence). The chain's CDR3 is CASSLTGTYEQYF. DNA of the CDR3: TGTGCCAGCAGCCTCACCGGGACCTACGAGCAGTACTTC.

V gene TRBV11-1 combines with J gene TRBJ2-7; D is unresolved. The V end lost 2 bases, the J end lost 1 base, and 9 bases lay between the germline ends. Germline CDR1 SGHAT, CDR2 FQDESV (reference sequence). The CDR3 contains 14 residues. CDR3 loop: CASSLSRPSYEQYF. For the CDR3, the DNA is TGTGCCAGCAGCTTAAGTCGGCCTTCCTACGAGCAGTACTTC.

The chain combines TRBV7-2 with TRBJ2-1, with TRBD2 matching over 9 bases. This CDR3 region has 15 residues. From germline, CDR1 is SGHTA and CDR2 FQGNSA. V lost 7 bases to trimming and J lost 4 bases; unmatched junction nucleotides: 8. The CDR3 region has the DNA TGTGCCAGCATCTTTAGCGGGAGAGGTTACAATGAGCAGTTCTTC. This codes for CASIFSGRGYNEQFF.

This chain links TRBV2 with TRBJ1-6, with D possibly being TRBD1 (5 bases). The ends were cut back, 3 bases at V and 9 bases at J, with 24 bases in the middle. The CDR3 loop spans 18 amino acids. The V gene's germline CDR1 is SNHLY and CDR2 FYNNEI. Here the CDR3 reads CASSELGAESQPSSPLHF. Written as DNA, the CDR3 is TGTGCCAGCAGTGAGTTAGGGGCCGAAAGCCAACCTAGTTCACCCCTCCACTTT. Full variable domain (outside the CDR3, taken from reference TRBV2 and TRBJ1-6): EPEVTQTPSHQVTQMGQEVILRCVPISNHLYFYWYRQILGQKVEFLVSFYNNEISEKSEIFDDQFSVERPDGSNFTLKIRSTKLEDSAMYFCASSELGAESQPSSPLHFGNGTRLTVT.

The genes are TRBV5-5 and TRBJ1-2; D remains unclear. V was pared by 3 bases and J by 2 bases, with 11 bases between. The CDR3 sequence is 14 residues long. CDR1 is SGHKS, CDR2 YYEKEE, per germline (reference sequence). The CDR3 DNA reads as TGTGCCAGCAGCTCCTACGACGTAAACTATGGCTACACCTTC. Translation: CASSSYDVNYGYTF.

This chain connects TRBV27 to TRBJ2-1; possibly TRBD2 for D (7 bases). The V end lost 4 bases, the J end lost 0 bases, and 16 bases lay between the germline ends. This CDR3 spans 17 amino acids. Germline CDR1 and CDR2: MNHEY and SMNVEV (reference sequence). CDR3 sequence (DNA): TGTGCCAGCAGTTCCCCCTACCGGGGGGCCTCCTACAATGAGCAGTTCTTC. Translated, it gives CASSSPYRGASYNEQFF.

The rearrangement uses TRBV28 and TRBJ2-2, with 12 bases that match TRBD1. The V and J ends lost 4 bases and 5 bases, in that order; junction bases with no gene match: 8. Germline CDR1 MDHEN, CDR2 SYDVKM. This CDR3 comprises 17 residues. CDR3 DNA sequence: TGTGCCAGCAGTTCCCGGGACAGGGGGCGGTGGACCGGGGAGCTGTTTTTT. Protein: CASSSRDRGRWTGELFF.

In nucleotides, the CDR3 is TGTGCCAGCAAACCGCCGATTAGACAGGGGGTTCACTATGGCTACACCTTC. Protein product: CASKPPIRQGVHYGYTF. The rearrangement joins TRBV7-9 to TRBJ1-2; 9 bases are shared with TRBD1. Germline assignment: CDR1 SEHNR and CDR2 FQNEAQ (reference sequence). The CDR3 is 17 residues long. Germline trimming cut 7 bases from V and 3 bases from J; bases unmatched to any gene: 15.

The chain employs TRBV9 and TRBJ1-4, with TRBD1 matching over 9 bases. The germline CDR1 and CDR2 sequences are SGDLS and YYNGEE. The length of the CDR3 is 15 residues. The junction had 4 bases not matched to a gene; V was cut back by 3 bases and J by 4 bases. CDR3: CASSAQDRGNEKLFF. The DNA for the CDR3 is TGTGCCAGCAGCGCCCAGGACAGGGGTAATGAAAAACTGTTTTTT.